The 32 T cell receptor beta chains below were found in one sample sequenced in a study of cytomegalovirus exposure and HLA in healthy donors. PCR amplification relied on 60 Vbeta primers (plus 13 Jbeta primers). Sequencing was performed with immunoSEQ multiplex PCR; in TCRdb, only in-frame clones are kept and a portion is missing. The sample lists under 200,000 clones, around three quarters occurring once. Sequencing was performed on PBMCs. Source of these receptors: a woman in her twenties or thirties in good health and CMV-seronegative.

CDR3: CASSPRQGTHNEQFF. The CDR3 coding sequence is TGTGCCAGCAGCCCACGACAGGGAACACATAATGAGCAGTTCTTC. The rearrangement joins TRBV7-2 to TRBJ2-1; TRBD1 matches at 7 bases. The CDR3 is 15 residues long. Trimming at V came to 5 bases and at J to 7 bases, leaving 11 bases not matched to a gene. Germline V gives CDR1 SGHTA, CDR2 FQGNSA.

V and J are TRBV4-1 and TRBJ2-7; 7 nucleotides agree with TRBD1. The CDR3 totals 16 residues. CDR1 MGHRA and CDR2 YSYEKL come from the germline V gene. J was trimmed by 6 bases and V by 1 base; bases with no gene match: 12. Here the CDR3 reads CASSQGRQGSKREQYF. The CDR3 nucleotides are TGCGCCAGCAGCCAAGGGCGACAGGGAAGCAAACGCGAGCAGTACTTC.

The chain has TRBV2 and TRBJ1-3; D call uncertain. The length of the CDR3 is 13 residues. V was clipped by 10 bases and J by 6 bases, with 16 bases between them. Germline loops: CDR1 SNHLY, CDR2 FYNNEI. For the CDR3, the DNA is TGTGCCACCCGCAGTGGAAGACAAAACACCATATATTTT. It is translated as CATRSGRQNTIYF.

The J gene is TRBJ2-5, the V gene TRBV5-4, with D perhaps TRBD2 (5 bases). With 4 bases removed from V and 0 bases from J, the gap between germline ends came to 13 bases. Germline loops: CDR1 SGHNT, CDR2 YYREEE (reference sequence). The CDR3 length is 15 residues. CDR3 region: CASSLYRGHQETQYF. The DNA of the CDR3 is TGTGCCAGCAGCCTCTATAGAGGGCACCAAGAGACCCAGTACTTC.

The chain combines TRBV11-1 with TRBJ2-5, with TRBD2 as a possible D gene (6 bases). CDR1 is SGHAT and CDR2 is FQDESV in the germline V gene (reference sequence). This CDR3 is 16 amino acids long. The V gene lost 3 bases and the J gene lost 4 bases, with 18 bases spanning the gap. The CDR3 loop reads CASSLGWAQEGETQYF. CDR3 nucleotides: TGTGCCAGCAGCTTGGGTTGGGCCCAGGAGGGAGAGACCCAGTACTTC.

V gene TRBV19 combines with J gene TRBJ2-2; 8 positions agree with TRBD2. Germline lookup yields CDR1 LNHDA and CDR2 SQIVND (reference sequence). This CDR3 has 16 amino acids. V shed 3 bases, J shed 6 bases, and the junction held 9 bases outside the gene matches. CDR3 in amino acids: CASSIPNVAGSGELFF. CDR3 DNA: TGTGCCAGTAGTATTCCCAACGTAGCGGGATCCGGGGAGCTGTTTTTT.

This clone came up a few times. This rearrangement joins TRBV5-1 to TRBJ2-5, with a tentative D call TRBD2 (6 bases). The CDR3 runs to 14 residues. Trimming removed 0 bases at V and 5 bases at J, with 11 bases between. CDR1 and CDR2 from the germline V gene are SGHRS and YFSETQ. The CDR3: CASSLARGIETQYF. The DNA for the CDR3 is TGCGCCAGCAGCTTGGCCCGGGGGATTGAGACCCAGTACTTC.

V and J are TRBV5-1 and TRBJ2-2, with D unclear. This CDR3 is built from 14 residues. Trimming removed 5 bases from V and 5 bases from J, with 13 bases in between. The germline V gene has CDR1 SGHRS and CDR2 YFSETQ. CDR3 loop: CASSRLFGTGELFF. CDR3 sequence (DNA): TGCGCCAGCAGTCGTCTCTTCGGGACCGGGGAGCTGTTTTTT.

V usage is TRBV6-6 and J usage is TRBJ2-6, with D possibly being TRBD1 (5 bases). The germline gives CDR1 MNHNY, CDR2 SVGAGI (reference sequence). Between the trimmed V and J ends, which lost 3 bases and 0 bases, there was a span of 6 bases. This CDR3 has 15 amino acids. Here the CDR3 reads CASSYQGSGANVLTF. The CDR3 DNA is TGTGCCAGCAGTTATCAGGGCTCTGGGGCCAACGTCCTGACTTTC.

The gene calls are TRBV10-3 and TRBJ2-3, with TRBD2 matching 10 bases. The germline CDR1 and CDR2 sequences are ENHRY and SYGVKD. This CDR3 region has 14 residues. With V trimmed by 6 bases and J by 6 bases, 6 bases remained unmatched. The CDR3, as DNA: TGTGCCATCAGGGCTAGCGGGGGTTGGGATACGCAGTATTTT. This gives the protein CAIRASGGWDTQYF.

This chain connects TRBV7-6 to TRBJ2-1, with 14 bases matching TRBD2. Germline V gene data show CDR1 as SGHVS and CDR2 as FNYEAQ. The V segment lost 0 bases and the J segment 3 bases; nucleotides outside the gene matches: 1. The length of the CDR3 is 17 residues. The CDR3 nucleotides read TGTGCCAGCAGCTTAGCAGGGACTAGCGGGGGCTACAATGAGCAGTTCTTC. It codes for CASSLAGTSGGYNEQFF.

This chain joins TRBV9 and TRBJ1-1; 7 positions match TRBD1. Germline trimming cut 4 bases from V and 0 bases from J; bases unmatched to any gene: 6. In germline, CDR1 is SGDLS, CDR2 YYNGEE. This CDR3 is 15 amino acids long. CDR3 protein: CASSSQGGLNTEAFF. The CDR3 DNA follows: TGTGCCAGCAGCTCTCAGGGGGGCCTGAACACTGAAGCTTTCTTT.

This chain uses TRBV2 with TRBJ1-4, with a weak D call TRBD1 (6 bases). V dropped 6 bases and J dropped 8 bases, with 16 bases sitting between them. The CDR3 is 14 amino acids. Germline values: CDR1 SNHLY, CDR2 FYNNEI. CDR3 region: CASRDTGSGEKLFF. The CDR3 nucleotides read TGTGCCAGCAGGGATACAGGGTCGGGGGAAAAACTGTTTTTT.

This clone appeared once. This rearrangement joins TRBV7-2 to TRBJ1-1; possible D gene TRBD1, 6 bases. Between the trimmed V and J ends, which lost 1 base and 4 bases, there was a span of 16 bases. The CDR3 contains 16 residues. The germline V gene has CDR1 SGHTA and CDR2 FQGNSA. The CDR3 DNA is TGTGCCAGCAGCTTAGGATACACAGGGTCGAGCACTGAAGCTTTCTTT. It specifies CASSLGYTGSSTEAFF.

The chain combines TRBV7-9 with TRBJ2-1; possibly TRBD2 for D (5 bases). This CDR3 comprises 16 residues. Germline lookup yields CDR1 SEHNR and CDR2 FQNEAQ (reference sequence). The germline V and J ends were trimmed by 5 bases and 2 bases, with 16 bases remaining between them. Here the CDR3 reads CASSRWTASPYNEQFF. The CDR3 DNA sequence: TGTGCCAGCAGCCGATGGACTGCCTCCCCCTACAATGAGCAGTTCTTC.

This chain joins TRBV10-1 and TRBJ2-5; 7 positions match TRBD2. The CDR3 loop spans 14 amino acids. J lost 5 bases, V lost 0 bases, and 3 bases had no gene match. Looked up from germline, CDR1 is WNHNN and CDR2 is SYGVQD (reference sequence). DNA for the CDR3: TGCGCCAGCAGTGAGTCGGGGGGGTTGGAGACCCAGTACTTC. This sequence encodes CASSESGGLETQYF.

The gene calls are TRBV2 and TRBJ2-5; TRBD2 matches 10 bases. The CDR3 extends over 16 amino acids. Looked up from germline, CDR1 is SNHLY and CDR2 is FYNNEI. The trim removed 5 bases at V and 3 bases at J, leaving 9 bases unmatched. In DNA, the CDR3 is TGTGCCAGCAGTAGCGGGGGGGCCATTATGGAAGAGACCCAGTACTTC. Protein sequence: CASSSGGAIMEETQYF.

The chain carries TRBV9 and TRBJ2-7, with D possibly being TRBD2 (6 bases). The CDR3 is made up of 14 amino acids. Germline-derived CDR1 and CDR2 are SGDLS and YYNGEE. V was shortened by 1 base and J by 2 bases, with 10 bases between the two germline ends. The CDR3 spells CASSVSAGPYEQYF. CDR3 in DNA: TGTGCCAGCAGCGTATCGGCGGGACCCTACGAGCAGTACTTC.

V gene TRBV7-6 combines with J gene TRBJ2-7; D not resolved. Trimming shortened V by 1 base and J by 3 bases, and 4 bases separated the two germline ends. Germline lookup yields CDR1 SGHVS and CDR2 FNYEAQ. The CDR3 is 12 residues long. The CDR3 protein is CASSLDYYEQYF. CDR3 bases: TGTGCCAGCAGCTTAGACTACTACGAGCAGTACTTC.

V and J are TRBV19 and TRBJ1-2; tentative D call: TRBD1 (5 bases). The CDR3 covers 13 residues. V was clipped by 5 bases and J by 8 bases, with 15 bases between them. CDR1 and CDR2 from the germline V gene are LNHDA and SQIVND (reference sequence). The CDR3 loop is CASSWQGAEGYTF. The CDR3 DNA reads TGTGCCAGTAGTTGGCAGGGCGCAGAAGGCTACACCTTC. Full variable domain (outside the CDR3, taken from reference TRBV19 and TRBJ1-2): DGGITQSPKYLFRKEGQNVTLSCEQNLNHDAMYWYRQDPGQGLRLIYYSQIVNDFQKGDIAEGYSVSREKKESFPLTVTSAQKNPTAFYLCASSWQGAEGYTFGSGTRLTVV.

The chain recombines TRBV11-2 with TRBJ2-2; 7 nucleotides line up with TRBD1. V lost 8 bases, J lost 4 bases, and 7 bases stayed unmatched. The CDR3 is made up of 14 amino acids. CDR1 and CDR2 (germline): SGHAT, FQNNGV. CDR3 in DNA: TGTGCCAGCGAACAGGGGTCGGGCACCGGGGAGCTGTTTTTT. Translation gives CASEQGSGTGELFF.

V and J are TRBV11-2 and TRBJ1-1; D not resolved. The CDR3 runs to 17 residues. The germline V and J ends were trimmed by 2 bases and 2 bases, with 18 bases remaining between them. CDR1 and CDR2 from the germline V gene are SGHAT and FQNNGV. The CDR3 DNA is TGTGCCAGCAGCTTATACTTTCGGCGGCAGATCAACACTGAAGCTTTCTTT. It yields the protein CASSLYFRRQINTEAFF.

This clone was counted only a few times. This chain connects TRBV2 to TRBJ1-4; D might be TRBD1 (6 bases). There are 13 residues in the CDR3. In germline, CDR1 is SNHLY, CDR2 FYNNEI. V lost 10 bases and J 6 bases, leaving 15 bases between the germline ends. CDR3 amino acids: CAILGHRDEKLFF. CDR3 nucleotides: TGTGCCATTCTGGGGCACAGGGATGAAAAACTGTTTTTT. The whole variable domain, remainder taken from reference TRBV2 and TRBJ1-4, is EPEVTQTPSHQVTQMGQEVILRCVPISNHLYFYWYRQILGQKVEFLVSFYNNEISEKSEIFDDQFSVERPDGSNFTLKIRSTKLEDSAMYFCAILGHRDEKLFFGSGTQLSVL.

The chain joins TRBV7-9 to TRBJ1-2; D unresolved. V was clipped by 5 bases and J by 2 bases, with 12 bases between them. CDR1 and CDR2 from the germline V gene are SEHNR and FQNEAQ (reference sequence). The CDR3 loop spans 14 amino acids. The CDR3 sequence is CASSEGPQNYGYTF. As DNA, the CDR3 is TGTGCCAGCAGCGAGGGTCCCCAGAACTATGGCTACACCTTC.

The chain links TRBV4-1 to TRBJ1-1, with 9 nucleotides matching TRBD1. The germline V gene encodes CDR1 MGHRA and CDR2 YSYEKL. V shed 0 bases, J shed 5 bases, and the junction held 13 bases outside the gene matches. The CDR3 loop spans 18 amino acids. The CDR3 reads CASSQESRPDRGGTEAFF. The CDR3 DNA reads TGCGCCAGCAGCCAAGAGAGTCGCCCCGACAGGGGGGGAACTGAAGCTTTCTTT.

The chain couples TRBV5-4 to TRBJ2-3, with D tentatively TRBD1 (6 bases). This CDR3 is 16 amino acids long. Germline V CDR1 and CDR2: SGHNT, YYREEE (reference sequence). V was shortened by 4 bases and J by 4 bases, with 19 bases between the two germline ends. The CDR3 loop reads CASSPLTGRGADTQYF. The CDR3 nucleotides are TGTGCCAGCAGCCCACTTACAGGGAGAGGGGCAGATACGCAGTATTTT.

The chain is built from TRBV7-6 and TRBJ2-5, with unresolved D. V was cut by 3 bases and J by 2 bases, with 19 bases left in between. CDR1 is SGHVS, CDR2 FNYEAQ, per germline. The CDR3 length is 17 residues. The CDR3 spells CASSFAVGGSSQETQYF. The CDR3 region has the DNA TGTGCCAGCAGCTTTGCGGTTGGCGGCAGTTCACAAGAGACCCAGTACTTC.

This clone was detected once. The germline gene is not matched at one end of the junction; a read error may be the cause. The rearrangement uses TRBV5-6 and TRBJ2-2, with D perhaps matching TRBD1 or TRBD2 (5 bases each). Germline V gives CDR1 SGHDT, CDR2 YYEEEE. This CDR3 spans 15 amino acids. Here the CDR3 reads CASTLGRAYTGELFF. In DNA, the CDR3 is TGTGCCAGCACCTTGGGGCGGGCCTACACCGGGGAGCTGTTTTTT.

V usage is TRBV11-2 and J usage is TRBJ1-4, with D hard to call. Trimming removed 4 bases at V and 0 bases at J, with 12 bases between. The CDR3 extends over 16 amino acids. The germline CDR1 and CDR2 sequences are SGHAT and FQNNGV. This chain's CDR3 is CASSSVRAPTNEKLFF. CDR3 bases: TGTGCCAGCAGCTCCGTGAGGGCCCCAACTAATGAAAAACTGTTTTTT.

The genes are TRBV4-1 and TRBJ1-5, with D unresolved. The V end lost 5 bases, the J end lost 3 bases, and 17 bases lay between the germline ends. The CDR3 is 16 residues long. Germline-derived CDR1 and CDR2 are MGHRA and YSYEKL. Here the CDR3 reads CASSDRRGKINQPQHF. CDR3 DNA sequence: TGCGCCAGCAGCGACCGAAGAGGCAAGATCAATCAGCCCCAGCATTTT.

V usage is TRBV28 and J usage is TRBJ1-2; D might be TRBD1 (5 bases). V lost 2 bases to trimming and J lost 8 bases, with 15 bases between them. The germline V gene has CDR1 MDHEN and CDR2 SYDVKM. The CDR3 consists of 14 residues. This chain's CDR3 is CASSLVGREEGYTF. CDR3 nucleotides: TGTGCCAGCAGTTTAGTGGGCAGGGAGGAAGGCTACACCTTC.

The chain uses TRBV6-1 and TRBJ1-2, with 8 bases fitting TRBD1. The CDR3 has 14 amino acids. From germline, CDR1 is MNHNS and CDR2 SASEGT. With 1 base clipped from V and 8 bases from J, the junction kept 6 bases outside the gene matches. The CDR3 protein is CASSEGTGPRGYTF. The CDR3 DNA sequence: TGTGCCAGCAGTGAAGGGACAGGGCCGCGCGGCTACACCTTC.